Each of the 30 T cell receptor beta chains below was sequenced from the same sample in a study of Ad26.COV2.S vaccination and SARS-CoV-2 variants. The treatment denotes: around 19 received Ad26.COV2.S at low or high dose, single or two shots; about five received placebo; per-sample allocation not given. Samples came from day 63 after the first vaccine or placebo injection. The protocol was immunoSEQ multiplex PCR, while the TCRdb copy is restricted to in-frame clones and leaves out a portion. The sample contains about 450,000 clones, 89% of which appear only once. Source: peripheral blood, taken in a trial of Ad26.COV2.S vaccine versus placebo. These receptors came from a person aged 18-60 years who received the Ad26.COV2.S COVID-19 vaccine or a placebo.

The V gene is TRBV28, the J gene TRBJ2-1; a possible D gene is TRBD1 (5 bases). Trimming removed 6 bases from V and 7 bases from J, with 13 bases in between. The CDR3 has 13 residues. From germline, CDR1 is MDHEN and CDR2 SYDVKM. CDR3 amino acids: CASRKGNWNEQFF. The CDR3 DNA follows: TGTGCCAGCAGGAAGGGGAATTGGAATGAGCAGTTCTTC.

This clone has only one observation. The CDR3 loop reads CSVDSGVRNTEAFF. The CDR3 nucleotides read TGCAGCGTTGATTCGGGGGTGAGGAACACTGAAGCTTTCTTT. The chain carries TRBV29-1 and TRBJ1-1; tentatively, D is TRBD1 (5 bases). This CDR3 is 14 amino acids long. V shed 3 bases and J shed 1 base, with 12 bases lying between them. Per germline, CDR1 SQVTM and CDR2 ANQGSEA.

The CDR3 region is CASSLLGHQETQYF. In DNA, the CDR3 is TGCGCCAGCAGCTTGCTGGGCCACCAAGAGACCCAGTACTTC. The chain employs TRBV5-1 and TRBJ2-5; D is unclear. The germline V gene encodes CDR1 SGHRS and CDR2 YFSETQ. The V end was cut by 1 base, the J end by 0 bases, with 7 bases between. The CDR3 contains 14 residues.

Worth noting for this clone: At the DNA level, this CDR3 is encoded by other sequences in the same sample as well. The chain employs TRBV7-9 and TRBJ2-3; D gene uncertain. Germline values: CDR1 SEHNR, CDR2 FQNEAQ (reference sequence). There are 11 residues in the CDR3. Trimming shortened V by 0 bases and J by 5 bases, and 0 bases separated the two germline ends. CDR3 protein: CASSLADTQYF. Written as DNA, the CDR3 is TGTGCCAGCAGCTTAGCAGATACGCAGTATTTT. Filled out from reference TRBV7-9 and TRBJ2-3, the complete variable domain reads DTGVSQNPRHKITKRGQNVTFRCDPISEHNRLYWYRQTLGQGPEFLTYFQNEAQLEKSRLLSDRFSAERPKGSFSTLEIQRTEQGDSAMYLCASSLADTQYFGPGTRLTVL.

This clone was observed a single time. V gene TRBV13 combines with J gene TRBJ2-3, with D unresolved. From germline, CDR1 is PRHDT and CDR2 FYEKMQ (reference sequence). The V gene lost 6 bases and the J gene lost 6 bases, with 13 bases spanning the gap. The CDR3 spans 13 residues. DNA of the CDR3: TGTGCCAGCAGGCGGCGGTCCGGTGATACGCAGTATTTT. Protein product: CASRRRSGDTQYF.

The rearrangement links TRBV6-5 to TRBJ1-3; D unresolved. The germline V gene encodes CDR1 MNHEY and CDR2 SVGAGI. This CDR3 comprises 15 residues. V was trimmed by 0 bases and J by 4 bases, leaving 10 bases between them. The CDR3 nucleotides read TGTGCCAGCAGTTACTCGTTGAACATGGGAAACACCATATATTTT. Amino acid sequence: CASSYSLNMGNTIYF.

CDR3 nucleotides: TGTGCCAGCATCCAACCAGACACAGGGAGAGCCTTCTTT. It specifies CASIQPDTGRAFF. The chain combines TRBV6-6 with TRBJ1-1; TRBD1 might be the D (6 bases). V lost 7 bases and J 14 bases, leaving 23 bases between the germline ends. The CDR3 sequence is 13 residues long. CDR1 and CDR2 (germline): MNHNY, SVGAGI (reference sequence).

This sequence joins TRBV19 and TRBJ2-1; D call uncertain. V shed 5 bases and J shed 2 bases, with 16 bases lying between them. Germline CDR1 reads LNHDA; CDR2 reads SQIVND (reference sequence). The CDR3 has 16 residues. CDR3 bases: TGTGCCAGTAGTGGGTTTCGGCTGGAGACCTACAATGAGCAGTTCTTC. Protein product: CASSGFRLETYNEQFF.

The V gene is TRBV19, the J gene TRBJ1-1; possibly TRBD1 for D (6 bases). The V end lost 9 bases, the J end lost 3 bases, and 20 bases lay between the germline ends. This CDR3 region has 15 residues. CDR1 and CDR2 from the germline V gene are LNHDA and SQIVND (reference sequence). CDR3 nucleotides: TGTGCCAGCCAAATCGAGGGGGGGCGCGACACTGAAGCTTTCTTT. Encoded protein: CASQIEGGRDTEAFF.

The rearrangement uses TRBV7-2 and TRBJ1-5, with 8 bases fitting TRBD1. Germline V gene data show CDR1 as SGHTA and CDR2 as FQGNSA. Losses at the gene ends were 5 bases for V and 4 bases for J; bases not matched to a gene: 7. This CDR3 contains 15 residues. The chain's CDR3 is CASSQQGVGNQPQHF. As DNA, the CDR3 is TGTGCCAGCAGCCAACAGGGGGTGGGGAATCAGCCCCAGCATTTT.

This clone occurred a few times. The chain uses TRBV2 and TRBJ1-3; D possibly corresponds to TRBD1 (6 bases). The CDR3 runs 14 residues. Germline CDR1 is SNHLY and CDR2 is FYNNEI. The ends were cut back, 7 bases at V and 0 bases at J, with 10 bases in the middle. CDR3 in DNA: TGTGCCAGCACTATACAGGGCTCTGGAAACACCATATATTTT. Protein product: CASTIQGSGNTIYF.

V usage is TRBV6-1 and J usage is TRBJ2-5; D unclear. V shed 2 bases and J shed 4 bases, with 17 bases lying between them. The CDR3 has 16 amino acids. Germline-derived CDR1 and CDR2 are MNHNS and SASEGT. The CDR3 region has the DNA TGTGCCAGCAGTGAAAGGACGGGTATATGGTTAGAGACCCAGTACTTC. Translating it yields CASSERTGIWLETQYF.

The CDR3 DNA follows: TGTGCCAGCAGCCCCTCGACAGGGCTACACGAGCAGTACTTC. Translated, it gives CASSPSTGLHEQYF. This chain links TRBV7-2 with TRBJ2-7; TRBD1 matches at 7 bases. Per germline, CDR1 SGHTA and CDR2 FQGNSA. The CDR3 is made up of 14 amino acids. Trimming removed 5 bases from V and 5 bases from J; junction bases left unmatched: 9.

This clone was observed a handful of times. This chain connects TRBV27 to TRBJ2-1, with D possibly TRBD1 on 6 matching bases. Germline CDR1 and CDR2: MNHEY and SMNVEV (reference sequence). V lost 7 bases and J lost 6, with 13 bases in between. The CDR3 consists of 13 residues. CDR3 DNA sequence: TGTGCCAGCATCTGGGGGCCACGCAATGAGCAGTTCTTC. It specifies CASIWGPRNEQFF.

The genes are TRBV4-1 and TRBJ2-1, with D perhaps given as TRBD1 or TRBD2 (5 bases each). CDR1 MGHRA and CDR2 YSYEKL come from the germline V gene. CDR3 length: 16 amino acids. V lost 1 base and J 5 bases, leaving 15 bases between the germline ends. DNA of the CDR3: TGCGCCAGCAGCCAAGTGATTTTTTGGGGGAACAATGAGCAGTTCTTC. Translated: CASSQVIFWGNNEQFF.

The gene calls are TRBV7-2 and TRBJ1-2; D uncertain. V dropped 6 bases and J dropped 6 bases, with 14 bases sitting between them. Germline values: CDR1 SGHTA, CDR2 FQGNSA. CDR3 length: 13 residues. The CDR3 region has the DNA TGTGCCAGCAGTCCTCGCTCCACCCATGGCTACACCTTC. Translating gives CASSPRSTHGYTF.

The count of this clone is one. This chain links TRBV5-1 with TRBJ2-6, with D uncertain. Germline values: CDR1 SGHRS, CDR2 YFSETQ. The V and J ends lost 0 bases and 2 bases respectively, with 12 bases between them. This CDR3 spans 17 amino acids. The CDR3 here is CASSLVGQAAGANVLTF. CDR3 nucleotide sequence: TGCGCCAGCAGCTTGGTAGGGCAGGCCGCTGGGGCCAACGTCCTGACTTTC.

The chain links TRBV27 to TRBJ2-7; 8 nucleotides line up with TRBD2. In germline, CDR1 is MNHEY, CDR2 SMNVEV (reference sequence). The ends lost 6 bases at V and 1 base at J; junction bases unmatched: 2. The CDR3 has 13 amino acids. CDR3 DNA sequence: TGTGCCAGCAGCAGCGGGAGTTCCTACGAGCAGTACGTC. It codes for CASSSGSSYEQYV.

For this clone: This sample also contains other DNA sequences that code for the same CDR3. This chain links TRBV20-1 with TRBJ1-2; D is unresolved. V was trimmed by 1 base and J by 5 bases, leaving 5 bases between them. This CDR3 is built from 11 residues. Germline lookup yields CDR1 DFQATT and CDR2 SNEGSKA (reference sequence). CDR3 protein: CSARVAYGYTF. The CDR3 bases are TGCAGTGCTAGAGTTGCATATGGCTACACCTTC.

The chain uses TRBV18 and TRBJ2-1; TRBD2 agrees at 7 bases. CDR3 length equals 14 residues. Germline values: CDR1 KGHSH, CDR2 LQKENI. V lost 2 bases and J lost 4; bases outside the gene matches: 2. The CDR3, as DNA: TGTGCCAGCTCACCAGGCGGGGGATACAATGAGCAGTTCTTC. Translating it yields CASSPGGGYNEQFF.

This clone occurred once. The chain combines TRBV4-3 with TRBJ1-6; no firm D call. The CDR3 length is 14 residues. Trimming cost V 2 bases and J 12 bases, with 14 bases left between them. Germline V gene lookup returns CDR1 LGHNA and CDR2 YSLEER. The CDR3 nucleotides are TGCGCCAGCAGCCAATGGACGGAGCAAGGACCCCTCCACTTT. Residues: CASSQWTEQGPLHF.

The rearrangement links TRBV5-1 to TRBJ1-4, with TRBD1 matching over 7 bases. The length of the CDR3 is 15 residues. Germline V lookup: CDR1 SGHRS, CDR2 YFSETQ. With 1 base clipped from V and 4 bases from J, the junction kept 4 bases outside the gene matches. In DNA form, the CDR3 reads TGCGCCAGCAGCTTGCAGGGGGTAGATAATGAAAAACTGTTTTTT. Translated: CASSLQGVDNEKLFF.

The chain employs TRBV5-5 and TRBJ1-2; D is unresolved. The CDR3 length is 8 residues. Trimming pared 4 bases from V and 13 bases from J, leaving 5 bases between. Germline-derived CDR1 and CDR2 are SGHKS and YYEKEE (reference sequence). CDR3 nucleotides: TGTGCCAGCAGCCCCTTCACCTTC. As protein: CASSPFTF.

The chain uses TRBV5-4 and TRBJ1-2, with 9 bases matching TRBD1. The V segment lost 2 bases and the J segment 8 bases; nucleotides outside the gene matches: 7. Germline assignment: CDR1 SGHNT and CDR2 YYREEE (reference sequence). The CDR3 runs to 14 residues. CDR3 region: CASSLYRGRWGYTF. CDR3 in DNA: TGTGCCAGCAGCTTATACAGGGGGCGATGGGGCTACACCTTC.

The chain carries TRBV5-1 and TRBJ2-3; 11 bases agree with TRBD2. The CDR3 is made up of 17 amino acids. Trimming at V came to 4 bases and at J to 8 bases, leaving 15 bases not matched to a gene. Germline V gene sequence: CDR1 SGHRS, CDR2 YFSETQ. The CDR3 nucleotides read TGCGCCAGCAGCCTAGCCGGGACTAGCGGTAACAGGGGTACGCAGTATTTT. It specifies CASSLAGTSGNRGTQYF. Variable domain in full (rest from reference TRBV5-1 and TRBJ2-3): KAGVTQTPRYLIKTRGQQVTLSCSPISGHRSVSWYQQTPGQGLQFLFEYFSETQRNKGNFPGRFSGRQFSNSRSEMNVSTLELGDSALYLCASSLAGTSGNRGTQYFGPGTRLTVL.

The chain recombines TRBV5-4 with TRBJ1-2; 8 bases fit TRBD1. Per the germline V gene, CDR1 is SGHNT and CDR2 is YYREEE (reference sequence). J was trimmed by 4 bases and V by 4 bases; bases with no gene match: 3. The CDR3 covers 13 residues. The CDR3 DNA reads TGTGCCAGCAGCCCAGGGGGCTCCTATGGCTACACCTTC. Its protein is CASSPGGSYGYTF.

The chain combines TRBV7-2 with TRBJ1-6; a weak D match, TRBD1 (6 bases). Germline assignment: CDR1 SGHTA and CDR2 FQGNSA. This CDR3 is 15 amino acids long. V was clipped by 5 bases and J by 14 bases, with 22 bases between them. The CDR3 protein is CASSPGAWTGGSLHF. The DNA of the CDR3 is TGTGCCAGCAGCCCCGGGGCGTGGACGGGGGGCTCCCTCCACTTT.

The J gene is TRBJ1-6, the V gene TRBV5-1; weak D call: TRBD1 (5 bases). V was clipped by 4 bases and J by 9 bases, with 8 bases between them. The CDR3 has 12 amino acids. The V gene's germline CDR1 is SGHRS and CDR2 YFSETQ. The CDR3 here is CASSIQGSPLHF. CDR3 sequence (DNA): TGCGCCAGCAGCATCCAGGGTTCACCCCTCCACTTT.

The gene calls are TRBV7-8 and TRBJ1-1, with D unresolved. The CDR3 covers 16 residues. In germline, CDR1 is SGHVS, CDR2 FQNEAQ. V was cut by 6 bases and J by 0 bases, with 17 bases left in between. DNA for the CDR3: TGTGCCAGCAGTCCTCGGAGGGTTCCATTGAACACTGAAGCTTTCTTT. The encoded protein is CASSPRRVPLNTEAFF.

The V gene is TRBV6-5, the J gene TRBJ1-1, with unresolved D. Trimming took 7 bases from V and 5 from J, leaving 17 bases between them. Germline CDR1 MNHEY, CDR2 SVGAGI. The CDR3 loop spans 14 amino acids. CDR3 in DNA: TGTGCCAGCAAAACTGTCGGGGTCGGGACTGAAGCTTTCTTT. Translation gives CASKTVGVGTEAFF.